The 6 T cell receptor beta chains in this list originate from one sample, sequenced in a study of cytotoxic CD8 clonotypes in ibrutinib-treated CLL. Here immunoSEQ multiplex PCR was the method, and the copy in TCRdb shows in-frame clones only, minus some. Here the sample spans 250,000 to 350,000 clones, 60% to 80% being singletons. The sequences come from PBMCs, collected at disease progression, from a patient treated with ibrutinib. The origin of the receptors is a human donor with chronic lymphocytic leukemia.

The chain carries TRBV28 and TRBJ1-5; weak D call: TRBD1 (6 bases). There are 12 residues in the CDR3. The V and J ends lost 5 bases and 9 bases respectively, with 11 bases between them. Per the germline V gene, CDR1 is MDHEN and CDR2 is SYDVKM. The CDR3 coding sequence is TGTGCCAGCAGTCCGCCGACAGGGCCCCAGCATTTT. Amino acid sequence: CASSPPTGPQHF.

The J gene is TRBJ2-7, the V gene TRBV9; the D gene is possibly TRBD1 (6 bases). The CDR3 sequence is 16 residues long. Germline V gene lookup returns CDR1 SGDLS and CDR2 YYNGEE. Trimming took 0 bases from V and 0 from J, leaving 13 bases between them. Written as DNA, the CDR3 is TGTGCCAGCAGCGTAGCTCAGGGACACATCTCCTACGAGCAGTACTTC. This encodes CASSVAQGHISYEQYF.

The J gene is TRBJ2-2, the V gene TRBV15; 8 bases agree with TRBD1. Per the germline V gene, CDR1 is LNHNV and CDR2 is YYDKDF (reference sequence). This CDR3 has 15 amino acids. Trimming cost V 7 bases and J 5 bases; bases outside gene matches: 9. The chain's CDR3 is CATTLGQGLTGELFF. The CDR3 region has the DNA TGTGCCACCACACTAGGACAGGGATTAACCGGGGAGCTGTTTTTT.

The chain recombines TRBV18 with TRBJ1-6; 10 bases fit TRBD1. Germline values: CDR1 KGHSH, CDR2 LQKENI. This CDR3 has 14 residues. V shed 3 bases and J 10 bases; nucleotides not matched to a gene: 3. The CDR3 loop reads CASSPRDRGSPLHF. The DNA of the CDR3 is TGTGCCAGCTCACCCCGGGACAGGGGATCACCCCTCCACTTT.

The genes are TRBV14 and TRBJ1-2; 8 bases match TRBD1. The CDR3 spans 14 residues. CDR1 and CDR2 (germline): SGHDN, FVKESK. V gave up 3 bases and J gave up 4 bases; unmatched junction bases: 4. The CDR3 coding sequence is TGTGCCAGCAGCCATACAGGGGGACCCTATGGCTACACCTTC. This codes for CASSHTGGPYGYTF.

This clone has only a few counts. J is TRBJ2-1 and V is TRBV9; D is possibly TRBD1 or TRBD2 (5 bases each). Looked up from germline, CDR1 is SGDLS and CDR2 is YYNGEE. Trimming shortened V by 2 bases and J by 2 bases, and 11 bases separated the two germline ends. The CDR3 is 15 amino acids. The CDR3 reads CASSVIGAPYNEQFF. DNA for the CDR3: TGTGCCAGCAGCGTCATCGGGGCCCCCTACAATGAGCAGTTCTTC. The full variable domain, completed using reference TRBV9 and TRBJ2-1, is DSGVTQTPKHLITATGQRVTLRCSPRSGDLSVYWYQQSLDQGLQFLIQYYNGEERAKGNILERFSAQQFPDLHSELNLSSLELGDSALYFCASSVIGAPYNEQFFGPGTRLTVL.